This passage covers 20 T cell receptor beta chains from one sample sequenced in a study of identical twins. TCRdb redid the calling of the 5' RACE reads with MiXCR, one entry per CDR3 protein. Here the sample spans just over 450,000 distinct CDR3 sequences, 11% to 15% being singletons. This sample also appeared in a second study, on yellow fever vaccine responses in identical twins.

The specimen was CD4+ T cells sorted from blood. The receptors shown here come from a woman between 18 and 30 years old in good health.

This clonotype was counted between two and nine times. The chain combines TRBV29-1 with TRBJ2-7, with TRBD1 matching over 7 bases. Germline-derived CDR1 and CDR2 are SQVTM and ANQGSEA. Trimming at V came to 4 bases and at J to 12 bases, leaving 21 bases not matched to a gene. This CDR3 contains 15 residues. As DNA, the CDR3 is TGCAGCGTTGGACTCACAGGGGATCCGGGGCGATGGTTGTACTTC. This encodes CSVGLTGDPGRWLYF.

The J gene is TRBJ2-3, the V gene TRBV20-1; D is possibly TRBD2 (6 bases). V gave up 8 bases and J gave up 7 bases, with 16 bases separating them. This CDR3 comprises 12 residues. Germline V CDR1 and CDR2: DFQATT, SNEGSKA (reference sequence). The CDR3 nucleotides read TGCAGTAAGACTGGCGGGGTGAATACGCAGTATTTT. Amino acid sequence: CSKTGGVNTQYF.

This clonotype has more than one count but fewer than ten. The genes are TRBV12-3 or TRBV12-4 and TRBJ1-1; 8 nucleotides align to TRBD1. CDR3 length equals 14 residues. V shed 5 bases and J 3 bases; nucleotides not matched to a gene: 5. CDR3 sequence reads: CASSASGGHTEAFF. DNA of the CDR3: TGTGCCAGCAGTGCCTCAGGGGGCCACACTGAAGCTTTCTTT.

The CDR3: CASSPDGAGNEQFF. In DNA, the CDR3 is TGTGCCAGCTCACCAGATGGGGCGGGCAATGAGCAGTTCTTC. The V gene is TRBV18, the J gene TRBJ2-1; D tentatively fits TRBD1 or TRBD2 (5 bases each). Looked up from germline, CDR1 is KGHSH and CDR2 is LQKENI. The germline V and J ends were trimmed by 2 bases and 6 bases, with 11 bases remaining between them. CDR3 length equals 14 residues.

V and J are TRBV7-9 and TRBJ2-5; the D is unclear. This CDR3 is 16 amino acids long. The V and J ends lost 1 base and 3 bases respectively, with 15 bases between them. Germline V CDR1 and CDR2: SEHNR, FQNEAQ (reference sequence). The CDR3 DNA follows: TGTGCCAGCAGCTTAGTAGGGCCGATTGGGGAAGAGACCCAGTACTTC. Amino acids: CASSLVGPIGEETQYF.

This clonotype has more than one count but fewer than ten. The chain is built from TRBV7-8 and TRBJ2-1; 8 bases are shared with TRBD2. The CDR3 covers 16 residues. CDR1 is SGHVS, CDR2 FQNEAQ, per germline. J lost 0 bases, V lost 5 bases, and 6 bases had no gene match. The CDR3 sequence is CASSKSGGRSYNEQFF. The CDR3 nucleotides are TGTGCCAGCAGCAAAAGCGGGGGTCGCTCCTACAATGAGCAGTTCTTC.

This chain's CDR3 is CASRDQSRQPQHF. Here the CDR3 DNA reads TGTGCCAGCCGGGACCAAAGCCGACAGCCCCAGCATTTT. This sequence joins TRBV19 and TRBJ1-5; a possible D gene is TRBD1 (5 bases). Germline V gene data show CDR1 as LNHDA and CDR2 as SQIVND (reference sequence). The CDR3 consists of 13 residues. Deletions cut 9 bases from V and 7 bases from J, with 16 bases between.

This clonotype appeared a few times. The CDR3 nucleotides are TGTGCCAGCAGCCTTCGGTCCGACGGTGAGCAGTTCTTC. Protein sequence: CASSLRSDGEQFF. The V gene is TRBV12-3 or TRBV12-4, the J gene TRBJ2-1; D ambiguous. V was cut by 6 bases and J by 9 bases, with 15 bases left in between. The CDR3 totals 13 residues.

This clonotype was counted between two and nine times. The rearrangement joins TRBV4-1 to TRBJ2-1; D possibly corresponds to TRBD1 (7 bases). V was cut by 6 bases and J by 8 bases, with 20 bases left in between. CDR1 MGHRA and CDR2 YSYEKL come from the germline V gene. The CDR3 is made up of 15 amino acids. The DNA for the CDR3 is TGCGCCAGCAGAAACCCCAGGGGGGCAGGAGATGAGCAGTTCTTC. This codes for CASRNPRGAGDEQFF.

This clonotype was detected only a few times. The chain employs TRBV20-1 and TRBJ2-2; 7 nucleotides match TRBD2. CDR3 length: 15 amino acids. After removal of 6 bases from V and 2 bases from J, the junction contained 9 bases not matched to a gene. Germline V gene sequence: CDR1 DFQATT, CDR2 SNEGSKA (reference sequence). The CDR3 region is CSARGGTQNTGELFF. In DNA form, the CDR3 reads TGCAGTGCCCGGGGAGGGACCCAAAACACCGGGGAGCTGTTTTTT.

This clonotype turned up a few times. V usage is TRBV12-3 or TRBV12-4 and J usage is TRBJ2-1; 12 nucleotides agree with TRBD2. Trimming at V came to 0 bases and at J to 9 bases, leaving 6 bases not matched to a gene. The CDR3 is made up of 16 amino acids. CDR3: CASSLALAGGPVEQFF. CDR3 nucleotide sequence: TGTGCCAGCAGTTTAGCTCTAGCGGGAGGGCCAGTTGAGCAGTTCTTC.

J is TRBJ2-3 and V is TRBV6-1, with a weak D call TRBD2 (6 bases). The CDR3 runs to 15 residues. CDR1 is MNHNS and CDR2 is SASEGT in the germline V gene. V lost 10 bases, J lost 1 base, and 18 bases lay in between. CDR3 sequence reads: CATGSGGLGTDTQYF. The DNA for the CDR3 is TGTGCCACCGGCTCCGGGGGACTGGGCACAGATACGCAGTATTTT.

This clonotype has a handful of counts. V is TRBV6-1 and J is TRBJ1-1, with D maybe TRBD1 (5 bases). The germline CDR1 and CDR2 sequences are MNHNS and SASEGT. This CDR3 is built from 14 residues. Trimming cost V 5 bases and J 0 bases, with 10 bases left between them. CDR3 region: CASSKGLLNTEAFF. For the CDR3, the DNA is TGTGCCAGCAGTAAGGGACTCCTGAACACTGAAGCTTTCTTT.

This clonotype was seen more than once but under ten times. This rearrangement joins TRBV12-3 or TRBV12-4 to TRBJ2-7, with TRBD2 as a possible D gene (8 bases). This CDR3 has 16 residues. Trimming pared 6 bases from V and 3 bases from J, leaving 21 bases between. Here the CDR3 reads CASRPRGGGGRYEQYF. In DNA form, the CDR3 reads TGTGCCAGCAGGCCCCGAGGGGGCGGGGGGCGCTACGAGCAGTACTTC.

CDR3 nucleotides: TGCGCCAGCAGCCCGCAGGGGACTAGCGGGAGGTATGAGCAGTTCTTC. Translated, it gives CASSPQGTSGRYEQFF. The V call is TRBV4-1, the J call TRBJ2-1; the match to TRBD2 covers 15 bases. The germline V gene encodes CDR1 MGHRA and CDR2 YSYEKL. This CDR3 is built from 16 residues. V lost 4 bases and J lost 8; bases outside the gene matches: 6.

This clonotype was observed a handful of times. This chain links TRBV12-3 or TRBV12-4 with TRBJ2-7; possibly TRBD2 for D (6 bases). The CDR3 is made up of 17 amino acids. Trimming shortened V by 5 bases and J by 0 bases, and 20 bases separated the two germline ends. The CDR3 region has the DNA TGTGCCAGCAGTCCCGCCTCAGGAGGGCGTCTCTCCTACGAGCAGTACTTC. Translation gives CASSPASGGRLSYEQYF.

This clonotype was counted only a few times. The genes are TRBV20-1 and TRBJ2-3; a possible D gene is TRBD2 (6 bases). This CDR3 comprises 15 residues. The germline CDR1 and CDR2 sequences are DFQATT and SNEGSKA (reference sequence). V was trimmed by 6 bases and J by 2 bases, leaving 18 bases between them. CDR3 DNA sequence: TGCAGTGCCAGGGACTCCCGAAGGCCCACAGATACGCAGTATTTT. This sequence encodes CSARDSRRPTDTQYF.

The sample holds a few counts of this clonotype. The chain is built from TRBV21-1 and TRBJ2-7; the table's D call TRBD1 went unverified against the DNA. TRBV21-1 is a pseudogene. The CDR3 is 18 residues long. CDR3 DNA sequence: TGTGCCAGCAGCAAAGTCTTGGGGGGGACAGGGCAGTCCTACGAGCAGTACTTC. Encoded protein: CASSKVLGGTGQSYEQYF.

This clonotype was picked up many times. Here the CDR3 reads CATGQGETQYF. The CDR3 DNA is TGTGCCACCGGACAGGGGGAGACCCAGTACTTC. The V gene is TRBV24-1, the J gene TRBJ2-5, with 9 positions matching TRBD1. Germline CDR1 and CDR2: KGHDR and SFDVKD. The length of the CDR3 is 11 residues. J was trimmed by 5 bases and V by 9 bases; bases with no gene match: 0.

This clonotype came up a few times. V is TRBV6-6 and J is TRBJ2-7; tentatively, D is TRBD1 (6 bases). There are 13 residues in the CDR3. Trimming removed 6 bases from V and 0 bases from J, with 9 bases in between. Germline-derived CDR1 and CDR2 are MNHNY and SVGAGI (reference sequence). The CDR3 nucleotides read TGTGCCAGCAGCCGGGGACACTCCTACGAGCAGTACTTC. Its protein is CASSRGHSYEQYF.